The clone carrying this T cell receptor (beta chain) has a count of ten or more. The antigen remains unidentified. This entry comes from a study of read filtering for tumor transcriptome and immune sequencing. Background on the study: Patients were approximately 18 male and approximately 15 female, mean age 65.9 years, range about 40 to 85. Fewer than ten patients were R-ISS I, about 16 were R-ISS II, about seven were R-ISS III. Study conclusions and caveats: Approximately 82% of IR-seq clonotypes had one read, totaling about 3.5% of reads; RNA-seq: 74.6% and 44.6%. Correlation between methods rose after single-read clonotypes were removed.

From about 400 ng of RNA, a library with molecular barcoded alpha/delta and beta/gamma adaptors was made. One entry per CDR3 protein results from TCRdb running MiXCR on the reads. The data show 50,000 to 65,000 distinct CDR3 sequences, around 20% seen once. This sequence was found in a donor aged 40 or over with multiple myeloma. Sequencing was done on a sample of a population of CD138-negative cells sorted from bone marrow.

The CDR3 protein is CASSRSEGSPLHF. CDR3 bases: TGTGCCAGCAGCCGCAGTGAAGGATCACCCCTCCACTTT. The chain is built from TRBV12-3 or TRBV12-4 and TRBJ1-6; D not resolved. Trimming left V 6 bases short and J 10 bases short, with 13 bases between. The CDR3 has 13 residues.